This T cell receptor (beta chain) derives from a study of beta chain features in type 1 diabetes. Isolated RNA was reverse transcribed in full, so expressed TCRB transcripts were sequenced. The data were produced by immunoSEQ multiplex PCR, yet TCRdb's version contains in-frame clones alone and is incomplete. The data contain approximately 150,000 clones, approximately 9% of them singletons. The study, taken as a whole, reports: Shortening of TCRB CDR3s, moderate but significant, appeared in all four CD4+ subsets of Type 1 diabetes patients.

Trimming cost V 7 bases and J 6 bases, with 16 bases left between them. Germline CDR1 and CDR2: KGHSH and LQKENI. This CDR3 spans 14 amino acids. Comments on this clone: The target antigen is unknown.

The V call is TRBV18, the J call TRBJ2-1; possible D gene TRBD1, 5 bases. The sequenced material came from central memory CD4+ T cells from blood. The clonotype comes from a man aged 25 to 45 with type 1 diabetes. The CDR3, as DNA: TGTGCCAGCTTTAGGCAGGGATGGAGCAATGAGCAGTTCTTC. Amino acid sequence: CASFRQGWSNEQFF.